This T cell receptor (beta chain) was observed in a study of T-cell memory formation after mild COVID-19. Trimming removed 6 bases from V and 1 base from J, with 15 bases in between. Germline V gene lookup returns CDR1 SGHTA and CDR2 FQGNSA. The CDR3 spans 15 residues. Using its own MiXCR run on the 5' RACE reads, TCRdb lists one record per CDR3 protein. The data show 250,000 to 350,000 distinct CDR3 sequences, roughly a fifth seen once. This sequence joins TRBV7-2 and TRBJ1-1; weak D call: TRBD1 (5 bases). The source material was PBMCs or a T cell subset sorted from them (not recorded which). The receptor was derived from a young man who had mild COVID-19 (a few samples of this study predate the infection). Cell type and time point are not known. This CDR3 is CASSKNGAPNTEAFF. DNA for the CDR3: TGTGCCAGCAGTAAGAACGGGGCGCCGAACACTGAAGCTTTCTTT.